What follows is one T cell receptor (beta chain) and its context. The antigen is not known. The data were obtained in a study of response to subunit inactivated influenza vaccine. TCRdb re-called the RT-PCR reads with MiXCR, one entry per CDR3 protein. The table records hundreds of thousands of distinct CDR3 sequences, less than 20% of them present only once. CDR1 LGHNA and CDR2 YSLEER come from the germline V gene. The CDR3 consists of 17 residues. Trimming took 0 bases from V and 5 from J, leaving 19 bases between them. Study-wide points: A suggestion made by the authors is that each seasonal influenza vaccination recruits few new T cells.

The chain joins TRBV4-3 to TRBJ1-2, with D tentatively TRBD1 (6 bases). Sequencing used PBMCs from blood, obtained 11 to 12 days after vaccination. The origin of this receptor is a man between 45 and 60 years old who received an inactivated influenza vaccine. The CDR3 protein is CASSQDVFEQGWYGYTF. The CDR3 DNA follows: TGCGCCAGCAGCCAAGATGTGTTCGAACAGGGCTGGTATGGCTACACCTTC.